This T cell receptor beta chain was captured in a study of blood T cell repertoires in COVID-19. Study context: Samples representing acute and convalescent COVID-19 were sourced from the United States, Italy and Spain. In each case, the material was cDNA or gDNA derived from T cells, B-cell-depleted T cells, or PBMCs.

The J segment lost 1 base and the V segment lost 3 bases, leaving 5 bases of the junction unmatched. The CDR3 extends over 16 amino acids. CDR1 LNHDA and CDR2 SQIVND come from the germline V gene (reference sequence). Per the original data handling: Estimation of nucleated cell counts relied on the amplification of reference gene primers. Sequencing used immunoSEQ multiplex PCR; TCRdb keeps in-frame clones, though not all of them. V and J calls and clone size are copied from that table; D and trimming were computed from the DNA. The table records some 140,000 clones, around 83% of them present only once.

Specimen: peripheral blood. The clonotype was recovered from a woman older than 75 with acute or convalescent COVID-19. The genes are TRBV19 and TRBJ1-1; TRBD1 aligns across 10 bases. The CDR3 DNA sequence: TGTGCCAGTAGTATGGGGACAGGGGCCGGGAACACTGAAGCTTTCTTT. It encodes CASSMGTGAGNTEAFF.